This TCR beta chain was observed in a study of OX40 agonist ivuxolimab in advanced cancers. Study information: The dose of intravenous ivuxolimab that patients received every 2 weeks ranged from 0.01 to 10 mg/kg. Of the participants, 40% had some prior anti-PD-1, anti-PD-L1 or anti-CTLA-4 therapy, which was allowed.

General study points: Some patients who did not respond also had low normalized T-cell clonal expansion.

Here immunoSEQ multiplex PCR was the method, and the copy in TCRdb shows in-frame clones only, minus some. The sample yields roughly 70,000 clones, 90% to 95% seen once. A word on this clone: Its target is unknown.

Peripheral blood came from all dose cohorts at three timepoints. The specimen was CD4+ or CD8+ T cells sorted from blood, collected in a trial of the OX40 agonist ivuxolimab. The receptor's source is an adult with an advanced solid tumor such as melanoma, head and neck, liver or kidney cancer.

Here the CDR3 DNA reads TGCGCCAGCAGCCGACAGACTAGGGGAGTCGGAGAGACCCAGTACTTC. Protein: CASSRQTRGVGETQYF. This chain links TRBV4-3 with TRBJ2-5; tentative D call: TRBD2 (6 bases). The germline V gene encodes CDR1 LGHNA and CDR2 YSLEER. The CDR3 is made up of 16 amino acids. V was trimmed by 4 bases and J by 4 bases, leaving 19 bases between them.